The next 28 T cell receptor beta chains were all read from a single sample in a study of cytomegalovirus exposure and HLA in healthy donors. PCR used 60 Vbeta primers and 13 Jbeta primers. The data were produced by immunoSEQ multiplex PCR, yet TCRdb's version contains in-frame clones alone and is incomplete. This sample has about 160,000 clones, with more than 75% found just once. The sequencing sample was made of PBMCs. Receptors originate from a young man in good health and CMV-seropositive.

The CDR3 protein is CASSQGSGSFYEQYF. The CDR3 nucleotides are TGCGCCAGCAGCCAAGGGTCGGGTTCCTTCTACGAGCAGTACTTC. This rearrangement joins TRBV4-3 to TRBJ2-5; D not certain. The J call may be in error: the DNA end matches TRBJ2-7 better. Germline V gene lookup returns CDR1 LGHNA and CDR2 YSLEER. The CDR3 contains 15 residues.

The chain is built from TRBV9 and TRBJ1-1; the match to TRBD1 covers 11 bases. The germline gives CDR1 SGDLS, CDR2 YYNGEE. Losses at the gene ends were 3 bases for V and 2 bases for J; bases not matched to a gene: 3. The CDR3 consists of 15 residues. CDR3 protein: CASSGGQGGNTEAFF. The CDR3 DNA follows: TGTGCCAGCAGCGGGGGACAGGGGGGAAACACTGAAGCTTTCTTT.

The chain has TRBV19 and TRBJ1-1; D gene unclear. CDR1 is LNHDA, CDR2 SQIVND, per germline (reference sequence). With 1 base removed from V and 7 bases from J, the gap between germline ends came to 10 bases. The CDR3 covers 13 residues. The CDR3 region has the DNA TGTGCCAGTAGTATAGGATTGGGCAGTGAAGCTTTCTTT. This sequence encodes CASSIGLGSEAFF.

To note about this clone: The same CDR3 also results from other DNA sequences found in this sample. The rearrangement uses TRBV14 and TRBJ1-3; D gene unclear. The CDR3 is 16 residues long. Germline CDR1 and CDR2: SGHDN and FVKESK. Trimming took off 0 bases at V and 3 bases at J, with 12 bases between the two ends. The DNA of the CDR3 is TGTGCCAGCAGCCAAGATCTGGGAGCGGGTGGAAACACCATATATTTT. Its protein is CASSQDLGAGGNTIYF.

The CDR3 sequence: CASSLQGAINEKLFF. In nucleotides, the CDR3 is TGTGCCAGCAGCTTACAGGGGGCGATTAATGAAAAACTGTTTTTT. The genes are TRBV7-2 and TRBJ1-4; 8 bases line up with TRBD1. Germline trimming cut 2 bases from V and 4 bases from J; bases unmatched to any gene: 3. The CDR3 spans 15 residues. CDR1 SGHTA and CDR2 FQGNSA come from the germline V gene.

The table lists this clone with a count of one. V and J are TRBV7-9 and TRBJ1-1; D is perhaps TRBD1 (5 bases). The CDR3 loop spans 13 amino acids. V was cut by 8 bases and J by 4 bases, with 14 bases left in between. From germline, CDR1 is SEHNR and CDR2 FQNEAQ (reference sequence). The CDR3 bases are TGTGCCAGCGGCGGGACGGTGGGCACTGAAGCTTTCTTT. Protein sequence: CASGGTVGTEAFF. Based on the CDR3 plus reference TRBV7-9 and TRBJ1-1, the full variable domain is DTGVSQNPRHKITKRGQNVTFRCDPISEHNRLYWYRQTLGQGPEFLTYFQNEAQLEKSRLLSDRFSAERPKGSFSTLEIQRTEQGDSAMYLCASGGTVGTEAFFGQGTRLTVV.

The CDR3 bases are TGTGCCAGTAGTACCCGACAGGGAAGGGATACGCAGTATTTT. This encodes CASSTRQGRDTQYF. J is TRBJ2-3 and V is TRBV19; 7 positions match TRBD1. Germline values: CDR1 LNHDA, CDR2 SQIVND (reference sequence). V lost 4 bases to trimming and J lost 6 bases; unmatched junction nucleotides: 7. There are 14 residues in the CDR3.

With respect to this clone: Relative to the germline gene, one junction end is altered; a read error may explain this. The chain carries TRBV7-9 and TRBJ2-7; maybe TRBD2 (6 bases). Per the germline V gene, CDR1 is SEHNR and CDR2 is FQNEAQ (reference sequence). There are 14 residues in the CDR3. DNA for the CDR3: TGTTCCAGCGAGGGTGCCGGGAGCTCCTACGAGCAGTACTTC. This translates into CSSEGAGSSYEQYF.

The rearrangement uses TRBV21-1 and TRBJ2-1; the D call TRBD2 from the table was never checked on the DNA. TRBV21-1 is marked as a pseudogene. CDR3 length: 18 amino acids. CDR3: CASPGVAGGPDSYNEQFF. CDR3 DNA: TGTGCCAGCCCCGGGGTAGCGGGAGGCCCGGACTCCTACAATGAGCAGTTCTTC.

This chain uses TRBV9 with TRBJ2-1; TRBD2 aligns across 10 bases. This CDR3 has 18 amino acids. CDR1 SGDLS and CDR2 YYNGEE come from the germline V gene. V lost 0 bases to trimming and J lost 4 bases; unmatched junction nucleotides: 10. The CDR3 nucleotides read TGTGCCAGCAGCGTAGGCCGGGGACTAGCGACGGGATACAATGAGCAGTTCTTC. As protein: CASSVGRGLATGYNEQFF.

V is TRBV7-2 and J is TRBJ1-6; 7 nucleotides match TRBD1. The V and J ends lost 5 bases and 9 bases, in that order; junction bases with no gene match: 10. This CDR3 spans 15 amino acids. Germline lookup yields CDR1 SGHTA and CDR2 FQGNSA. The CDR3 reads CASSLRQGEASPLHF. The DNA for the CDR3 is TGTGCCAGCAGCCTTCGACAGGGAGAGGCTTCACCCCTCCACTTT.

This clone was recorded a few times. The chain links TRBV6-1 to TRBJ2-1; TRBD1 matches at 9 bases. Trimming at V came to 8 bases and at J to 3 bases, leaving 5 bases not matched to a gene. This CDR3 contains 14 residues. The germline CDR1 and CDR2 sequences are MNHNS and SASEGT. In DNA, the CDR3 is TGTGCCAGCGATAGACAGGGGGGCTACAATGAGCAGTTCTTC. Amino acid sequence: CASDRQGGYNEQFF.

With regard to this clone: Mismatch with germline at one junction end may stem from a read error. The chain has TRBV6-6 and TRBJ2-7; the D is unclear. The CDR3 is 12 amino acids. Per germline, CDR1 MNHNY and CDR2 SVGAGI (reference sequence). The CDR3 reads CATSYPRDEQYF. Written as DNA, the CDR3 is TGTGCCACCAGTTACCCCCGGGACGAGCAGTACTTC.

This clone was counted between two and nine times. The rearrangement uses TRBV18 and TRBJ2-7; the match to TRBD1 covers 8 bases. Germline-derived CDR1 and CDR2 are KGHSH and LQKENI. The CDR3 is made up of 15 amino acids. The V gene end was trimmed by 3 bases and the J gene end by 4 bases; junction bases not matched to a gene: 8. CDR3 nucleotides: TGTGCCAGCTCACCCGGGACAGGAAGTAGGTACGAGCAGTACTTC. Its protein is CASSPGTGSRYEQYF.

Remarks on this clone: The junction and the germline gene differ at one end; a read error may be behind it. The chain recombines TRBV29-1 with TRBJ2-5, with TRBD2 matching 9 bases. The CDR3 length is 14 residues. Germline CDR1 and CDR2: SQVTM and ANQGSEA. CDR3 sequence: CSVQDSGRQETQYF. In DNA, the CDR3 is TGCAGCGTTCAAGATAGCGGGAGACAGGAGACCCAGTACTTC.

The chain recombines TRBV27 with TRBJ1-2; D is unclear. Between the trimmed V and J ends, which lost 3 bases and 8 bases, there was a span of 13 bases. Germline CDR1 and CDR2: MNHEY and SMNVEV (reference sequence). The CDR3 is 13 amino acids. CDR3 coding DNA: TGTGCCAGCAGTTTCCGGTACAGTGACGGCTACACCTTC. It encodes CASSFRYSDGYTF.

The chain joins TRBV29-1 to TRBJ1-1; TRBD1 agrees at 9 bases. In germline, CDR1 is SQVTM, CDR2 ANQGSEA. This CDR3 is 15 amino acids long. The junction had 8 bases not matched to a gene; V was cut back by 2 bases and J by 4 bases. DNA for the CDR3: TGCAGCGTTGAATCGGCGGGACAGGGATTCACTGAAGCTTTCTTT. Its translation: CSVESAGQGFTEAFF.

The chain employs TRBV6-1 and TRBJ1-5; D possibly corresponds to TRBD1 (6 bases). CDR3 size: 14 residues. V shed 5 bases and J shed 3 bases, with 11 bases lying between them. Germline assignment: CDR1 MNHNS and CDR2 SASEGT. For the CDR3, the DNA is TGTGCCAGCAGTACGGACAGCCACAATCAGCCCCAGCATTTT. This sequence encodes CASSTDSHNQPQHF.

CDR3 DNA sequence: TGTGCCAGCAGCTTAGACGCTAGTAGGGAGACCCAGTACTTC. Its translation is CASSLDASRETQYF. The genes are TRBV11-2 and TRBJ2-5; no definite D call. V shed 0 bases and J shed 5 bases, with 10 bases lying between them. Looked up from germline, CDR1 is SGHAT and CDR2 is FQNNGV. The CDR3 runs 14 residues.

This clone was recorded a few times. The chain has TRBV28 and TRBJ1-2, with 9 bases identical to TRBD1. V shed 2 bases, J shed 8 bases, and the junction held 12 bases outside the gene matches. CDR1 and CDR2 (germline): MDHEN, SYDVKM. The CDR3 extends over 16 amino acids. CDR3 in amino acids: CASSLIGQGRSRGYTF. CDR3 bases: TGTGCCAGCAGTTTAATCGGACAGGGGCGCTCCCGGGGCTACACCTTC.

This sequence joins TRBV6-5 and TRBJ1-2; maybe TRBD1 (5 bases). CDR3 size: 13 residues. V was pared by 6 bases and J by 8 bases, with 16 bases between. CDR1 MNHEY and CDR2 SVGAGI come from the germline V gene. The CDR3 nucleotides are TGTGCCAGCAGCTCAGGACGGGGGACGGGCTACACCTTC. Translating gives CASSSGRGTGYTF.

The chain is built from TRBV9 and TRBJ1-3, with a weak D call TRBD1 (5 bases). The CDR3 has 15 residues. V lost 3 bases to trimming and J lost 5 bases, with 15 bases between them. Looked up from germline, CDR1 is SGDLS and CDR2 is YYNGEE. The CDR3 reads CASSADIRSRNTIYF. The CDR3 DNA sequence: TGTGCCAGCAGCGCGGACATACGGTCCAGAAACACCATATATTTT. Combining the CDR3 with reference TRBV9 and TRBJ1-3 gives the whole variable domain DSGVTQTPKHLITATGQRVTLRCSPRSGDLSVYWYQQSLDQGLQFLIQYYNGEERAKGNILERFSAQQFPDLHSELNLSSLELGDSALYFCASSADIRSRNTIYFGEGSWLTVV.

The chain joins TRBV27 to TRBJ1-2; D ambiguous. This CDR3 is built from 14 residues. CDR1 MNHEY and CDR2 SMNVEV come from the germline V gene (reference sequence). Between the trimmed V and J ends, which lost 3 bases and 4 bases, there was a span of 12 bases. CDR3 sequence: CASSLVRSGYGYTF. CDR3 DNA sequence: TGTGCCAGCAGTTTGGTCAGATCGGGCTATGGCTACACCTTC.

V gene TRBV28 combines with J gene TRBJ1-5; D gene uncertain. The CDR3 consists of 13 residues. Trimming shortened V by 2 bases and J by 5 bases, and 7 bases separated the two germline ends. Germline-derived CDR1 and CDR2 are MDHEN and SYDVKM. The CDR3: CASSLGGDQPQHF. The CDR3 DNA reads as TGTGCCAGCAGTTTAGGCGGAGATCAGCCCCAGCATTTT.

Only a few counts were recorded for this clone. This chain connects TRBV6-4 to TRBJ2-1, with a possible D match to TRBD2 (5 bases). The V and J ends lost 3 bases and 6 bases respectively, with 12 bases between them. CDR3 size: 14 residues. Germline V gene sequence: CDR1 MRHNA, CDR2 SNTAGT. This CDR3 is CASSEGRAVNEQFF. In DNA form, the CDR3 reads TGTGCCAGCAGTGAAGGGCGGGCGGTCAATGAGCAGTTCTTC.

This rearrangement joins TRBV10-3 to TRBJ1-4; 7 bases map to TRBD1. CDR3 length: 14 residues. J lost 8 bases, V lost 5 bases, and 8 bases had no gene match. Germline CDR1 is ENHRY and CDR2 is SYGVKD. The DNA for the CDR3 is TGTGCCATCAGTAAAGACAGGGCGGGGGAAAAACTGTTTTTT. As protein: CAISKDRAGEKLFF.

The V gene is TRBV4-2, the J gene TRBJ2-2; TRBD2 agrees at 13 bases. There are 16 residues in the CDR3. J was trimmed by 5 bases and V by 2 bases; bases with no gene match: 2. The germline V gene has CDR1 LGHNA and CDR2 YNFKEQ. Here the CDR3 reads CASSQTSGRGTGELFF. CDR3 bases: TGTGCCAGCAGCCAAACTAGCGGGAGGGGAACCGGGGAGCTGTTTTTT.

This clone came up a few times. The chain's CDR3 is CASSLRGGPSPETQYF. In nucleotides, the CDR3 is TGTGCCAGCAGCTTGCGGGGGGGGCCGTCCCCCGAGACCCAGTACTTC. The chain has TRBV5-4 and TRBJ2-5; 8 bases line up with TRBD2. Germline V gene data show CDR1 as SGHNT and CDR2 as YYREEE (reference sequence). The CDR3 spans 16 residues. J was trimmed by 5 bases and V by 1 base; bases with no gene match: 10.